This TCR beta chain was sequenced during a study of T cells in localized non-small cell lung cancer. The assay was immunoSEQ multiplex PCR, and TCRdb's table has in-frame clones only and misses some. The sample holds about 1,400 clones, approximately 18% seen once. This clone was seen more than once but under ten times. Deletions cut 7 bases from V and 4 bases from J, with 19 bases between. The CDR3 loop spans 14 amino acids. Germline V lookup: CDR1 SQVTM, CDR2 ANQGSEA. This clonotype was sampled from a male donor at least 60 years old with stage I lung adenocarcinoma. The chain joins TRBV29-1 to TRBJ1-1, with D possibly being TRBD1 (5 bases). The input for sequencing was lung tumor tissue, taken before any cancer treatment. In DNA form, the CDR3 reads TGCAGCGCTTCAGGAGGGGAAGTGAGCACTGAAGCTTTCTTT. Translated: CSASGGEVSTEAFF.